Following are 16 T cell receptor beta chains from one sample sequenced in a study of T cells in Graves' hyperthyroidism and ophthalmopathy (dated by TCRdb to the late 2010s). The library came from multiplex PCR. TCRdb names Illumina HiSeq 2000 as the instrument used. The TCR beta CDR3 regions were amplified from the RNA transcripts. For the first round of RT-PCR on the TCR CDR3, the HTBI primer set was used together with the Qiagen OneStep RT-PCR kit. The raw public data were reprocessed by TCRdb itself: fastp quality trimming at Q25, MiXCR clonotype calling, in-frame beta chains only. Entries are consolidated by CDR3 protein sequence, retaining the most common genes and DNA. For this sample there are around 300,000 distinct CDR3 sequences; approximately 13% appear just once. 20% to 25% of the sample is taken by the ten largest. What was sequenced was blood. The receptors were sampled from a woman aged 25 to 39 with Graves' hyperthyroidism.

This chain uses TRBV3-1 with TRBJ1-1; the D is unclear. Germline V gene lookup returns CDR1 LGHDT and CDR2 YNNKEL (reference sequence). The CDR3 loop spans 12 amino acids. The CDR3 coding sequence is TGTGCTACCGGCCAGGTGAACACTGAAGCTTTCTTT. It yields the protein CATGQVNTEAFF.

At least ten counts were recorded for this clonotype. This chain links TRBV20-1 with TRBJ2-2; TRBD2 agrees at 8 bases. V was pared by 5 bases and J by 4 bases, with 9 bases of the junction left unmatched. CDR3 size: 15 residues. CDR1 is DFQATT and CDR2 is SNEGSKA in the germline V gene (reference sequence). The CDR3 protein is CSASYGTSGTGELFF. The CDR3 DNA reads TGCAGTGCTTCTTACGGTACTAGCGGCACCGGGGAGCTGTTTTTT.

This clonotype was detected many times. This chain connects TRBV12-3 or TRBV12-4 to TRBJ1-3; D may be TRBD1 (5 bases). The CDR3 totals 14 residues. With 8 bases removed from V and 0 bases from J, the gap between germline ends came to 11 bases. CDR3 loop: CASRGGSSGNTIYF. In DNA, the CDR3 is TGTGCCAGCCGCGGGGGGAGCTCTGGAAACACCATATATTTT.

In this sample, this clonotype turned up many times. V usage is TRBV27 and J usage is TRBJ2-5, with D maybe TRBD2 (5 bases). The CDR3 covers 14 residues. Germline assignment: CDR1 MNHEY and CDR2 SMNVEV (reference sequence). V dropped 4 bases and J dropped 0 bases, with 9 bases sitting between them. The CDR3 region is CASSSRRYQETQYF. DNA for the CDR3: TGTGCCAGCAGTTCCCGGAGGTACCAAGAGACCCAGTACTTC.

This clonotype was counted at least ten times. The rearrangement uses TRBV2 and TRBJ2-1; D uncertain. Germline V gene data show CDR1 as SNHLY and CDR2 as FYNNEI. Trimming took 2 bases from V and 5 from J, leaving 10 bases between them. CDR3 length: 14 amino acids. The CDR3: CASSELADDNEQFF. CDR3 DNA sequence: TGTGCCAGCAGTGAATTGGCAGATGACAATGAGCAGTTCTTC.

This clonotype showed up many times. The chain combines TRBV28 with TRBJ2-7, with D possibly TRBD2 on 6 matching bases. The V end was cut by 6 bases, the J end by 6 bases, with 15 bases between. The CDR3 length is 13 residues. CDR1 MDHEN and CDR2 SYDVKM come from the germline V gene. CDR3 bases: TGTGCCAGCAGGACGAGGGGACTCCTCGAGCAGTACTTC. This codes for CASRTRGLLEQYF.

This clonotype was seen many times. The chain recombines TRBV12-3 or TRBV12-4 with TRBJ2-2; 10 bases match TRBD1. V was clipped by 2 bases and J by 6 bases; unmatched bases: 3. CDR3 length: 15 residues. The CDR3 loop reads CASSLRTGGSGELFF. Written as DNA, the CDR3 is TGTGCCAGCAGTTTACGGACAGGGGGGTCCGGGGAGCTGTTTTTT.

V is TRBV27 and J is TRBJ2-2, with 8 bases that match TRBD1. CDR1 and CDR2 (germline): MNHEY, SMNVEV (reference sequence). V trimming: 4 bases; J trimming: 6 bases; junction bases outside the gene matches: 4. The CDR3 runs to 14 residues. CDR3 DNA: TGTGCCAGCAGTTCGGACAGGGCGGCCGGGGAGCTGTTTTTT. Its translation: CASSSDRAAGELFF.

The table lists this clonotype with many counts. V is TRBV12-5 and J is TRBJ2-5; D perhaps matches TRBD1 (5 bases). The germline CDR1 and CDR2 sequences are LGHNT and FRNRAP. V lost 1 base and J lost 1, with 7 bases in between. This CDR3 is 14 amino acids long. CDR3 sequence: CASGLGDSQETQYF. In nucleotides, the CDR3 is TGTGCTAGTGGTTTGGGAGACAGCCAAGAGACCCAGTACTTC.

This clonotype was seen a few times. V usage is TRBV7-6 and J usage is TRBJ2-1; D might be TRBD1 or TRBD2, each matching 5 bases. CDR1 and CDR2 from the germline V gene are SGHVS and FNYEAQ. This CDR3 is built from 15 residues. V was cut by 1 base and J by 14 bases, with 21 bases left in between. CDR3 sequence (DNA): TGTGCCAGCAGCTTAGGGGCAGGGACCAGGGACGAGGAGTTCTTC. This gives the protein CASSLGAGTRDEEFF.

This clonotype was observed many times. The genes are TRBV20-1 and TRBJ2-1; D uncertain. Trimming stripped 3 bases from V and 2 bases from J, with 8 bases between. Looked up from germline, CDR1 is DFQATT and CDR2 is SNEGSKA (reference sequence). The CDR3 is 13 amino acids. For the CDR3, the DNA is TGCAGTGCTAGTGTCGCGGCCTACAATGAGCAGTTCTTC. It yields the protein CSASVAAYNEQFF.

In its sample, this clonotype was seen many times. The chain is built from TRBV20-1 and TRBJ2-7; tentative D call: TRBD2 (6 bases). The V gene's germline CDR1 is DFQATT and CDR2 SNEGSKA (reference sequence). The CDR3 loop spans 15 amino acids. Deletions cut 6 bases from V and 4 bases from J, with 22 bases between. CDR3 in DNA: TGCAGTGCCCACCTGGGGGGACGGCCCCAATACGAGCAGTACTTC. Translation gives CSAHLGGRPQYEQYF.

CDR3 coding DNA: TGTGCCAGTAGTATACCCGGGGGGGGGAACACTGAAGCTTTCTTT. Its translation: CASSIPGGGNTEAFF. The J gene is TRBJ1-1, the V gene TRBV19; D might be TRBD1 (5 bases). The V and J ends lost 2 bases and 1 base respectively, with 11 bases between them. The germline V gene has CDR1 LNHDA and CDR2 SQIVND (reference sequence). The CDR3 consists of 15 residues. The full variable domain, with the rest looked up from reference TRBV19 and TRBJ1-1, is DGGITQSPKYLFRKEGQNVTLSCEQNLNHDAMYWYRQDPGQGLRLIYYSQIVNDFQKGDIAEGYSVSREKKESFPLTVTSAQKNPTAFYLCASSIPGGGNTEAFFGQGTRLTVV.

In this sample, this clonotype turned up once. V gene TRBV3-2 combines with J gene TRBJ1-3; the table assigns TRBD1, which was not confirmed against the DNA. TRBV3-2 is a documented pseudogene. CDR3 length: 16 residues. The CDR3 DNA follows: TGTGCCAGCAGCCCCACGGACCGGGCGTCCGGAAACACCATATATTTT. Translating it yields CASSPTDRASGNTIYF.

This clonotype was picked up a small number of times. The V gene is TRBV15, the J gene TRBJ1-2; D gene ambiguous. The CDR3 extends over 13 amino acids. Trimming cost V 3 bases and J 8 bases, with 13 bases left between them. CDR1 is LNHNV and CDR2 is YYDKDF in the germline V gene (reference sequence). The CDR3 DNA reads TGTGCCACCAGCAGTTTGTCGGGATTCGGCTACACCTTC. Translated, it gives CATSSLSGFGYTF.

This clonotype was seen just once. The V and J genes are TRBV29-1 and TRBJ2-7; maybe TRBD2 (5 bases). The CDR3 is made up of 13 amino acids. Germline V gene sequence: CDR1 SQVTM, CDR2 ANQGSEA. V lost 4 bases and J 2 bases, leaving 12 bases between the germline ends. The CDR3 coding sequence is TGCAGCGTTGTATCGGGATTCCCCTACGAGCAGTACTTC. Protein: CSVVSGFPYEQYF.